This TCR beta chain was obtained from a study of STAT3 mutations in large granular lymphocyte leukemia. The study, taken as a whole, reports: After therapy, about 35% of the 18 patients switched clonotypes, all new clones STAT3 wild type. Variable sampling intervals and differing treatment regimens complicated linking therapy response to TCR clonal burden changes. No sample exists from the first appearance of each clone. In T-cell large granular lymphocyte leukemia, about half of patients showed multiple immunodominant subclonotypes.

This clone has only a few counts. Its antigen is not known. Tens of thousands of productive templates were obtained per sample on average. The table came from immunoSEQ multiplex PCR; TCRdb's copy has only in-frame clones and leaves some out. The sample includes 2,000 to 3,000 clones, approximately 31% of them seen just once. Between the trimmed V and J ends, which lost 4 bases and 0 bases, there was a span of 16 bases. The V gene's germline CDR1 is MNHNY and CDR2 SVGAGI (reference sequence). The CDR3 contains 16 residues. The sequencing input was PBMCs. This clonotype was sampled from a human donor with T large granular lymphocyte leukemia. Some clones in this sample may be carry-over from other donors' samples. V is TRBV6-6 and J is TRBJ2-7, with D perhaps given as TRBD1 or TRBD2 (6 bases each). CDR3 nucleotide sequence: TGTGCCAGCAGTTTTTTAGGGGGGAGCCACTCCTACGAGCAGTACTTC. Translated, it gives CASSFLGGSHSYEQYF.